This T cell receptor (beta chain) came from a study of T cell repertoires in cytomegalovirus infection. Study summary: The public TCR beta signatures pointed to both CMV infection and matching HLA type. Whole-study findings and limits: What dominated the ex vivo response were HLA-C-restricted CMV-specific TCR beta clonotypes.

CDR1 and CDR2 (germline): SNHLY, FYNNEI. CDR3 size: 17 residues. V was clipped by 4 bases and J by 4 bases; unmatched bases: 9. TCRdb fed the reads into MiXCR, producing one record per CDR3 protein. The sample lists fewer than 1,000,000 distinct CDR3 sequences; under 40% were seen once. Worth noting for this clonotype: Its antigen remains unidentified.

The sequencing here drew on cultured CD8+ T cells from PBMCs, taken from culture after CMV antigen stimulation. The chain has TRBV2 and TRBJ2-3, with 12 bases that match TRBD2. The sequence was collected from a human donor in good health (CMV status not recorded). Some clones in this sample may be carry-over from other donors' samples. In DNA, the CDR3 is TGTGCCAGCAGTGGGGGGGAGACTAGCGGGGGTGCAGATACGCAGTATTTT. This gives the protein CASSGGETSGGADTQYF.